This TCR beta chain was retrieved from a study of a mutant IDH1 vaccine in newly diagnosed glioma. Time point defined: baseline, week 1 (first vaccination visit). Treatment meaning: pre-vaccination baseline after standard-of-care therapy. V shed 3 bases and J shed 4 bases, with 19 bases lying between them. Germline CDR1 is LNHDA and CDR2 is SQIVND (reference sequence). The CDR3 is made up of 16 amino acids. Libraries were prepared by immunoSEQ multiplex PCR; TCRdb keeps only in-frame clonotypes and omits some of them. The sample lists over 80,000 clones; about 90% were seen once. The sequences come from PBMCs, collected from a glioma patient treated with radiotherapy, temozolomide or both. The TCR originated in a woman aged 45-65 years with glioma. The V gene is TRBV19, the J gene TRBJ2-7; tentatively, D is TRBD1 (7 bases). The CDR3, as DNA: TGTGCCAGTAGTATGAGAGGCGGCAGGGGGGAATACGAGCAGTACTTC. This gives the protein CASSMRGGRGEYEQYF. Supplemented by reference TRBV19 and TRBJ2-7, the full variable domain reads DGGITQSPKYLFRKEGQNVTLSCEQNLNHDAMYWYRQDPGQGLRLIYYSQIVNDFQKGDIAEGYSVSREKKESFPLTVTSAQKNPTAFYLCASSMRGGRGEYEQYFGPGTRLTVT.